This is a list of T cell receptor beta chains from one sample in a study of OX40 agonist ivuxolimab in advanced cancers. The method was immunoSEQ multiplex PCR; TCRdb's version includes in-frame clones alone and lacks a portion of them. The sample contains 25,000 or so clones, approximately 80% of which appear only once. The sequences come from CD4+ or CD8+ T cells sorted from blood, collected in a trial of the OX40 agonist ivuxolimab. The receptors were gathered from an adult with an advanced solid tumor such as melanoma, head and neck, liver or kidney cancer. CDR3s include the opening cysteine and the closing phenylalanine or tryptophan. A D gene is named only where the DNA matches it firmly.

j_gene	d_gene	v_gene	CDR3aa
TRBJ1-5	.	TRBV4-1	CASSQVGGQPQHF
TRBJ2-5	TRBD2	TRBV6-6	CASSSSGGRYQETQYF
TRBJ2-1	.	TRBV19	CASSKRGFRDEQFF
TRBJ2-1	TRBD2	TRBV5-5	CASAWGGGARNEQFF
TRBJ2-1	.	TRBV5-4	CASLGDSQEQFF
TRBJ1-2	.	TRBV7-6	CASSSTDSVNYGYTF
TRBJ1-1	TRBD1	TRBV7-9	CASSLPRGRSTEAFF
TRBJ2-5	TRBD2	TRBV2	CASLISGGGLWETQYF
TRBJ1-1	.	TRBV11-2	CASSLVTEAFF
TRBJ2-1	TRBD2	TRBV9	CASSAGTSGGYEQFF
TRBJ1-2	.	TRBV6-5	CASSYSTGTFQYGYTF
TRBJ2-2	TRBD1	TRBV4-3	CASSPRTGVFTGELFF
TRBJ2-2	.	TRBV9	CASSVGDGGTGELFF
TRBJ1-1	TRBD1	TRBV5-1	CASRTGVNTEAFF
TRBJ1-1	.	TRBV19	CASRKGSPEAFF
TRBJ2-6	.	TRBV7-3	CASRVVTNSGANVLTF
TRBJ1-4	TRBD1	TRBV4-1	CASTFSGTAGGELFF
TRBJ2-5	.	TRBV15	CATSTSRFGGEETQYF
TRBJ2-7	.	TRBV7-2	CASSLEDSYEQYF
TRBJ2-7	.	TRBV7-9	CASSLSRDEQYF
TRBJ2-3	TRBD2	TRBV9	CASSVQQRGPDTQYF
TRBJ1-2	.	TRBV7-2	CASSLRADLLSNYGYTF
TRBJ2-7	.	TRBV4-3	CASSPTRDALWEQYF
TRBJ2-5	.	TRBV6-5	CASSYSRVGQETQYF
TRBJ2-5	TRBD2	TRBV7-9	CASNPNPAGGEETQYF
TRBJ2-2	.	TRBV12-5	CASGPYRVWANTGELFF
TRBJ2-1	TRBD2	TRBV7-2	CASSFLAGAYNEQFF
TRBJ1-2	.	TRBV4-2	CASSQDPEGAVFYGYTF
TRBJ2-7	.	TRBV6-6	CAAWRTPNEQYF
TRBJ2-5	.	TRBV27	CASSDFGGHRQETQYF
TRBJ2-1	.	TRBV10-3	CATEEVKNEQFF
TRBJ1-4	.	TRBV7-2	CASSLSGVTANEKLFF
TRBJ1-2	TRBD1	TRBV9	CASSGRDRVEYGYTF
TRBJ2-7	TRBD1	TRBV7-9	CASSSDRAGEQYF
TRBJ2-1	.	TRBV18	CASSPVWGDEQFF
TRBJ2-7	.	TRBV27	CASSPSVGLLLEQYF
TRBJ2-7	TRBD2	TRBV4-2	CASSPTSGRYEQYF
TRBJ1-5	TRBD1	TRBV5-8	CASSFWQGENSNQPQHF
TRBJ2-6	.	TRBV29-1	CSVMAELHTNRANVLTF
TRBJ2-7	.	TRBV5-6	CASRWGPRSYEQYF
TRBJ2-7	TRBD1	TRBV2	CARGPGTGSYEQYF
TRBJ2-1	.	TRBV27	CASSLIPQDNEQFF
TRBJ1-2	.	TRBV7-3	CASSLLGAGKNGYTF
TRBJ2-7	.	TRBV5-6	CASSLDLTALEQYF
TRBJ2-1	.	TRBV7-9	CASSAQPGSGTGHNEQFF
TRBJ2-4	TRBD2	TRBV27	CASSSLVSGGAKNIQYF